The clone carrying this T cell receptor (beta chain) was detected once. Its antigen remains unidentified. TCRdb's table, derived via immunoSEQ multiplex PCR, lists solely in-frame clones and lacks some. The repertoire holds approximately 69,000 clones, with about 79% as singletons. These data come from a study of OX40 agonist ivuxolimab in advanced cancers. Study information: Averaging about 60 years in age, with a range of about 23 to 90, the cohort was approximately 87% male.

With autoimmune disease history or systemic immunosuppression, patients were excluded. V lost 4 bases and J 9 bases, leaving 15 bases between the germline ends. The CDR3 length is 14 residues. Germline V gives CDR1 KGHSH, CDR2 LQKENI. Study-wide findings and caveats: Expanded clones belonging to CD8+ T cells outnumbered, on average, those of CD4+. Several nonresponders also turned out to have low normalized T-cell clonal expansion.

The receptor was derived from an adult with an advanced solid tumor such as melanoma, head and neck, liver or kidney cancer. The sample consisted of CD4+ or CD8+ T cells sorted from blood, taken in a trial of the OX40 agonist ivuxolimab. The chain links TRBV18 to TRBJ2-2; unclear D gene. The CDR3 region has the DNA TGTGCCAGCTCACTCCTTATTGGTGACCGGGAGCTGTTTTTT. Protein product: CASSLLIGDRELFF.